Sequencing of this T cell receptor beta chain was carried out in a study of beta chain features in type 1 diabetes. Since all of the isolated RNA was reverse transcribed, expressed TCRB transcripts were what got sequenced. Assay used: immunoSEQ multiplex PCR; TCRdb lists only in-frame clones, some missing. The sample shows 900,000 or so clones, 15% to 20% of them seen only once. Study-level points and caveats: Moderately but significantly shorter TCRB CDR3s were found in Type 1 diabetes patients in all four CD4+ subsets.

CD4+ naive, central memory, regulatory and stem cell-like memory subsets were isolated by sorting on CD45RO/CCR7/CD25/CD127/CD95/CD27. This CDR3 is 13 amino acids long. The V and J ends lost 4 bases and 2 bases respectively, with 7 bases between them. The germline V gene encodes CDR1 MGHDK and CDR2 SYGVNS. A few counts support this clone. Its antigen is as yet unknown. The sample comprised naive CD4+ T cells from blood. This chain connects TRBV25-1 to TRBJ2-3, with D unresolved. The receptor comes from a woman aged 18-30 years in good health. CDR3 protein: CASSAYPTDTQYF. CDR3 DNA: TGTGCCAGCAGTGCATACCCCACAGATACGCAGTATTTT.